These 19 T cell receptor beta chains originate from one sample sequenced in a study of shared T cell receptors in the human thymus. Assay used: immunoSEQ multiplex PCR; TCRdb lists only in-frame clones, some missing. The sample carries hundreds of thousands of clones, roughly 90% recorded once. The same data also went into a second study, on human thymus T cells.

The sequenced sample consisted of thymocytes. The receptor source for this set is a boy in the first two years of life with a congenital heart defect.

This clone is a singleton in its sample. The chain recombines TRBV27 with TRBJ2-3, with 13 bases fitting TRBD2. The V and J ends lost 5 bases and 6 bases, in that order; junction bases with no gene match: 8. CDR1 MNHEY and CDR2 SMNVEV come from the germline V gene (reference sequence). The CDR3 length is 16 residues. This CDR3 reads CASSPLLAGGVDTQYF. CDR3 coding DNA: TGTGCCAGCAGTCCCCTACTAGCGGGAGGGGTGGATACGCAGTATTTT.

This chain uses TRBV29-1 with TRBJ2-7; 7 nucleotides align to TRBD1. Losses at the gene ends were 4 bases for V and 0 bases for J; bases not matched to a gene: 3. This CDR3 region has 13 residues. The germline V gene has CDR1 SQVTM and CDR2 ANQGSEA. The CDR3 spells CSVGDRVSYEQYF. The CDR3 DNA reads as TGCAGCGTTGGAGACAGGGTCTCCTACGAGCAGTACTTC.

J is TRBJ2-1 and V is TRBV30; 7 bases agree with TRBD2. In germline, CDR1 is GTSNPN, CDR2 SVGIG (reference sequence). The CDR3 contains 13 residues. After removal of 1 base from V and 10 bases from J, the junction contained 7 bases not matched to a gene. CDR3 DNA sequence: TGTGCCTGGAGTGATGGGCTAGCGGACGAGCAGTTCTTC. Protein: CAWSDGLADEQFF.

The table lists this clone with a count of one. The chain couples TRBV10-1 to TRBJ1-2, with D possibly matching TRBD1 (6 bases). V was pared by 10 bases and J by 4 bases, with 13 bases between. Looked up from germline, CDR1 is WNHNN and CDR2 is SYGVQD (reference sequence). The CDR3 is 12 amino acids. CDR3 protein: CANPRGCYGYTF. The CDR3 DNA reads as TGCGCCAACCCAAGGGGGTGCTATGGCTACACCTTC.

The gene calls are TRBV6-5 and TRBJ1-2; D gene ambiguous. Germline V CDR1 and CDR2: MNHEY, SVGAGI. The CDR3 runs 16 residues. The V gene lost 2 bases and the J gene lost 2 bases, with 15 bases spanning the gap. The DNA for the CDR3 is TGTGCCAGCAGTTACACCGCGCGCGCAACCAACTATGGCTACACCTTC. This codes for CASSYTARATNYGYTF.

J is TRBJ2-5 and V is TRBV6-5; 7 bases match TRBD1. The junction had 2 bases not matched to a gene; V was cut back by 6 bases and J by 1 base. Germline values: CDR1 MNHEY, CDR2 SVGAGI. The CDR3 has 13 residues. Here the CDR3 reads CASSTGAQETQYF. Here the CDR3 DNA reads TGTGCCAGCAGCACAGGGGCCCAAGAGACCCAGTACTTC.

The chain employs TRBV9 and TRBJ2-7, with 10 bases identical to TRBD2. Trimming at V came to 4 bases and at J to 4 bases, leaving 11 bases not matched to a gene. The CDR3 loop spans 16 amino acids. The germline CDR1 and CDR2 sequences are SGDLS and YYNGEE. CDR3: CASSSTWLAGAYEQYF. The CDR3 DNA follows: TGTGCCAGCAGCTCGACCTGGCTAGCGGGAGCGTACGAGCAGTACTTC.

In DNA form, the CDR3 reads TGTGCCAGCAGCGCCCAGGGGGCAGACGAGCAGTACTTC. Encoded protein: CASSAQGADEQYF. The chain has TRBV9 and TRBJ2-7; 8 nucleotides line up with TRBD1. V trimming: 3 bases; J trimming: 5 bases; junction bases outside the gene matches: 4. The germline V gene encodes CDR1 SGDLS and CDR2 YYNGEE. The CDR3 contains 13 residues. The full variable domain, with the rest looked up from reference TRBV9 and TRBJ2-7, is DSGVTQTPKHLITATGQRVTLRCSPRSGDLSVYWYQQSLDQGLQFLIQYYNGEERAKGNILERFSAQQFPDLHSELNLSSLELGDSALYFCASSAQGADEQYFGPGTRLTVT.

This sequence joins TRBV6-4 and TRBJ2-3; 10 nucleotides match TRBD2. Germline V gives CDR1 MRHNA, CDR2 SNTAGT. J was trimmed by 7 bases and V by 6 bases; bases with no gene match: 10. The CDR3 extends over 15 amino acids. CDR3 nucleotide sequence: TGTGCCAGCAGACGGACTAGCGGCCCAGGGAATACGCAGTATTTT. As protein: CASRRTSGPGNTQYF.

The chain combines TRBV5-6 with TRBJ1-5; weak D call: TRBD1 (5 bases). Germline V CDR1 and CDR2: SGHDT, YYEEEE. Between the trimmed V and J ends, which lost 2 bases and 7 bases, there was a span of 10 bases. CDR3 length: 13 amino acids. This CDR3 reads CASSFGGRQPQHF. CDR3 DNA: TGTGCCAGCAGCTTCGGGGGAAGGCAGCCCCAGCATTTT. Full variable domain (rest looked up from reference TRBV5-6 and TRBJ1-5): DAGVTQSPTHLIKTRGQQVTLRCSPKSGHDTVSWYQQALGQGPQFIFQYYEEEERQRGNFPDRFSGHQFPNYSSELNVNALLLGDSALYLCASSFGGRQPQHFGDGTRLSIL.

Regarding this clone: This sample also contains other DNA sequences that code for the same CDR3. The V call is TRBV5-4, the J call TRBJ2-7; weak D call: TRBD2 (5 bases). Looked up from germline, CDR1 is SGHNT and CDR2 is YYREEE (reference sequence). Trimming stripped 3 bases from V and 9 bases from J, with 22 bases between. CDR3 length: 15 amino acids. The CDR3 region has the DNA TGTGCCAGCAGCTCCTCCGGAGCGGATAAAACTGGGCAGTACTTC. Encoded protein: CASSSSGADKTGQYF.

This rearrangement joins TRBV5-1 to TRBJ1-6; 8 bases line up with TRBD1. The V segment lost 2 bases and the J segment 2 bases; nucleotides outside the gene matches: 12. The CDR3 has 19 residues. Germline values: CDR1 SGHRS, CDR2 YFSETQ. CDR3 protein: CASSLPDRAQVAYNSPLHF. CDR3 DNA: TGCGCCAGCAGCTTACCGGACAGGGCTCAAGTCGCCTATAATTCACCCCTCCACTTT.

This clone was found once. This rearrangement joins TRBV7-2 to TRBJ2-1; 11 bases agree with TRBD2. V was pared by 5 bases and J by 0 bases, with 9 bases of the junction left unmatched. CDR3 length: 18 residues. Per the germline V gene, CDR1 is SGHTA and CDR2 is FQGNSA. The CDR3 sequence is CASSLTSGDPRSYNEQFF. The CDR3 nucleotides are TGTGCCAGCAGCCTGACTAGCGGGGACCCTCGCTCCTACAATGAGCAGTTCTTC.

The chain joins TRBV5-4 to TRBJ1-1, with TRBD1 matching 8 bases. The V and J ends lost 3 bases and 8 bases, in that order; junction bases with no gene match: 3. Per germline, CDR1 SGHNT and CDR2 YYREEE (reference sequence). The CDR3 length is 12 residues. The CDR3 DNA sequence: TGTGCCAGCAGCTCAGGACAGGGAGAAGCTTTCTTT. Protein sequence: CASSSGQGEAFF.

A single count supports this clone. The CDR3 protein is CASSYSVRGAYEQYF. Here the CDR3 DNA reads TGTGCCAGCAGTTACTCGGTGCGGGGGGCCTACGAGCAGTACTTC. The V and J genes are TRBV6-6 and TRBJ2-7; 8 nucleotides align to TRBD2. There are 15 residues in the CDR3. Germline loops: CDR1 MNHNY, CDR2 SVGAGI (reference sequence). V lost 0 bases to trimming and J lost 2 bases; unmatched junction nucleotides: 3.

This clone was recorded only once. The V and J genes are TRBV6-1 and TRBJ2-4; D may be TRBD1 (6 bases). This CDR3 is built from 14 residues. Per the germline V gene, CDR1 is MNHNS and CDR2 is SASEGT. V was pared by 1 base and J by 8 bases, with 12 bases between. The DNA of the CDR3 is TGTGCCAGCAGTGAAGGGTGGGGGCGGGACATTCAGTACTTC. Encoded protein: CASSEGWGRDIQYF.

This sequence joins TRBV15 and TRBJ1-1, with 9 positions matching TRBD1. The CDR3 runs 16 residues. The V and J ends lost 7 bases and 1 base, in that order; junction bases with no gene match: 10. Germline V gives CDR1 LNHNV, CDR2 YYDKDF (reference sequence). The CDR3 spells CATNRIQQGANTEAFF. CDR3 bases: TGTGCCACCAACCGCATTCAACAGGGGGCGAACACTGAAGCTTTCTTT.

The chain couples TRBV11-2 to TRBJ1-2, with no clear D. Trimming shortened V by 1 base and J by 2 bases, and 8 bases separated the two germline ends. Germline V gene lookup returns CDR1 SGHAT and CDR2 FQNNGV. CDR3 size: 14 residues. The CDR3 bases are TGTGCCAGCAGCTTAGGCTACAGAAACTATGGCTACACCTTC. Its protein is CASSLGYRNYGYTF.

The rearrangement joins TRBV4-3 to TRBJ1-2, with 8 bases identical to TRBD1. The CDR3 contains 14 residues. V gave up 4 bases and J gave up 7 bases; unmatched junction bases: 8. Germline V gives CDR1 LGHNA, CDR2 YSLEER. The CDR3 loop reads CASSPDRELGGYTF. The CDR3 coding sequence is TGCGCCAGCAGCCCGGACAGGGAGTTAGGTGGCTACACCTTC.